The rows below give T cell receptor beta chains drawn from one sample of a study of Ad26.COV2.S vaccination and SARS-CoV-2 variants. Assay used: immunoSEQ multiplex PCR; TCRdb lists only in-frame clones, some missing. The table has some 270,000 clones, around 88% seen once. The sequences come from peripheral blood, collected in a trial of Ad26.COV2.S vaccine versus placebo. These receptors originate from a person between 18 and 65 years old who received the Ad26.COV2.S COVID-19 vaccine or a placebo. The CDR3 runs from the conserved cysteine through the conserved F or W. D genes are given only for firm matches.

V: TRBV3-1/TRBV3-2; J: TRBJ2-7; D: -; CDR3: CASSQERARSGHEQYF
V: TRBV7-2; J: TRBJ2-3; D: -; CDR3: CASSLVSGVPLRDTQYF
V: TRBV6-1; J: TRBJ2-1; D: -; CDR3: CASSEIADYNEQFF
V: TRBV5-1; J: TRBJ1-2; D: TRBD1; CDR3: CASSLDRGGYGYTF
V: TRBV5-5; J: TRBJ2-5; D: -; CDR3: CASSLASQETQYF
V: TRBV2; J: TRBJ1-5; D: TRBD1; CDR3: CASSSPWDRGGNQPQHF
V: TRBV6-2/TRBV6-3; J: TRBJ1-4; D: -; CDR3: CASSYLGRTREKLFF
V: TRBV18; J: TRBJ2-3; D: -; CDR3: CASSQFGASTDTQYF
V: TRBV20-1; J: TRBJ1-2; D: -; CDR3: CSASRQTSYGYTF
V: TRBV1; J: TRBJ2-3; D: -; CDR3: CTSSPKPSTDTQYF
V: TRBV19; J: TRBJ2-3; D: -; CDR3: CASSIGQLGGDTQYF
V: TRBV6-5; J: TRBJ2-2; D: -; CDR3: CASSYSFRVTGELFF
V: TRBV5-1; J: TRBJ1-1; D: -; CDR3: CASSPLPDTEAFF
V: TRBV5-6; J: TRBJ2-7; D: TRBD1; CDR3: CASSGRDRVIREQYF
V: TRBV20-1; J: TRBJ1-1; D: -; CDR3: CSARQLEAFF
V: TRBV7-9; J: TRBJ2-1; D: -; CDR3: CASSLTPGNEQFF